This TCR beta chain originates from a study of CD4+ T cells in melanoma. Study-wide points: A reported correlation linked neoantigen-specific CD4+ T cells to CD8+, macrophage and B cell function. Reportedly, melanoma neoantigen-specific CD4+ T cells showed varied differentiation states.

Data came from immunoSEQ multiplex PCR; TCRdb stores just in-frame clones and leaves some out. The sample includes roughly 120,000 clones, roughly 90% seen only once; the top ten take about 3.5%. Note on this clone: What it binds is unknown.

The CDR3 is made up of 16 amino acids. V shed 6 bases and J shed 8 bases, with 22 bases lying between them. The germline gives CDR1 MNHEY, CDR2 SMNVEV (reference sequence). This clonotype was obtained from a human donor with melanoma. The sequenced sample consisted of peripheral blood. The rearrangement uses TRBV27 and TRBJ1-4, with D maybe TRBD1 (6 bases). The CDR3 DNA follows: TGTGCCAGCAGGCCCCTAACAGGGTTTCGGAACGAAAAACTGTTTTTT. It yields the protein CASRPLTGFRNEKLFF.